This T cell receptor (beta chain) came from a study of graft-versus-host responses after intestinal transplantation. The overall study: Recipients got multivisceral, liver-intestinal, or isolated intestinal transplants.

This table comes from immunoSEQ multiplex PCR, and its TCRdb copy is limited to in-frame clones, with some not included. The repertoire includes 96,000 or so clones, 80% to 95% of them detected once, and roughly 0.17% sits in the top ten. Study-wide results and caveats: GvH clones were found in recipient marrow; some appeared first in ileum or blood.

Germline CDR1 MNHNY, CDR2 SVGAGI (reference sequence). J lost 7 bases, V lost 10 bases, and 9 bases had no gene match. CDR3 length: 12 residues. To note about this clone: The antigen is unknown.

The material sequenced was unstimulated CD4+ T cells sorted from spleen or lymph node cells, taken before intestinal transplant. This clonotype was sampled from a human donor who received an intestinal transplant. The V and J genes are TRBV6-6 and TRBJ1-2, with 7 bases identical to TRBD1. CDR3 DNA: TGTGCCACCACCCAGGGGGTGGGTGGCTACACCTTC. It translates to CATTQGVGGYTF.